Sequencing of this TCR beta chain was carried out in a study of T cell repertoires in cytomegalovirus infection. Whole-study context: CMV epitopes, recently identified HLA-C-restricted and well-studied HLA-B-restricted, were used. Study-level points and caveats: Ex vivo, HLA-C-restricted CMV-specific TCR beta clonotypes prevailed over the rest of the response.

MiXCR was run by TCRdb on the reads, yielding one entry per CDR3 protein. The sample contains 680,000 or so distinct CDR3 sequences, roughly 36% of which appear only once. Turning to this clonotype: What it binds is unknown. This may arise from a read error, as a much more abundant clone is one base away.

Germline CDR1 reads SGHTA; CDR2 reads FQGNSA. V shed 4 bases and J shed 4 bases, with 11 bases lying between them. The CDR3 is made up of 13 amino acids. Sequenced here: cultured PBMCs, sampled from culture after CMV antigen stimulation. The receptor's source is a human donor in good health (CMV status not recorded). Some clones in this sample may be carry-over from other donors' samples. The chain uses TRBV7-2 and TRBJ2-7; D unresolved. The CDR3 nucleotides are TGTGCCAGCAGCTATTACGCGGTGTACGAGCAGTACTTC. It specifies CASSYYAVYEQYF.